The 16 T cell receptor beta chains listed next were all sequenced from one sample in a study of cytomegalovirus exposure and HLA in healthy donors. PCR primers comprised 60 Vbeta and 13 Jbeta primers. Sequencing was performed with immunoSEQ multiplex PCR; in TCRdb, only in-frame clones are kept and a portion is missing. The sample lists roughly 100,000 clones; 70% to 80% were seen once. The sample consisted of PBMCs. All receptors come from a woman aged 55-70 years in good health and CMV-seropositive.

As concerns this clone: The junction shows a germline mismatch at one end, possibly a read error. Here the CDR3 reads CASRIGTLNTRELFF. The CDR3 nucleotides read TGTGCCAGCAGGATCGGGACTTTAAACACCAGGGAGCTGTTTTTT. The V and J genes are TRBV6-5 and TRBJ2-2; D is possibly TRBD2 (6 bases). Germline loops: CDR1 MNHEY, CDR2 SVGAGI. This CDR3 spans 15 amino acids.

The chain is built from TRBV4-1 and TRBJ2-7, with D possibly being TRBD1 (6 bases). The CDR3 sequence is 15 residues long. The V gene's germline CDR1 is MGHRA and CDR2 YSYEKL. Trimming took off 0 bases at V and 5 bases at J, with 14 bases between the two ends. This CDR3 is CASSQEAQGIHEQYF. Here the CDR3 DNA reads TGCGCCAGCAGCCAAGAGGCTCAGGGGATTCACGAGCAGTACTTC.

The chain uses TRBV11-1 and TRBJ2-7, with D possibly TRBD2 on 5 matching bases. The CDR3 totals 13 residues. The V gene lost 0 bases and the J gene lost 2 bases, with 5 bases spanning the gap. Germline V gene data show CDR1 as SGHAT and CDR2 as FQDESV (reference sequence). Here the CDR3 reads CASSLAGAYEQYF. The CDR3 DNA follows: TGTGCCAGCAGCTTAGCCGGGGCCTACGAGCAGTACTTC.

This chain uses TRBV2 with TRBJ2-2; 9 bases are a match to TRBD2. This CDR3 contains 15 residues. CDR1 and CDR2 (germline): SNHLY, FYNNEI. V trimming: 8 bases; J trimming: 0 bases; junction bases outside the gene matches: 4. The DNA for the CDR3 is TGTGCCAGCCGAAGACTAGCGGCGAACACCGGGGAGCTGTTTTTT. It yields the protein CASRRLAANTGELFF.

The rearrangement uses TRBV9 and TRBJ2-4; tentative D call: TRBD2 (5 bases). Trimming removed 4 bases at V and 7 bases at J, with 15 bases between. The CDR3 contains 14 residues. The germline gives CDR1 SGDLS, CDR2 YYNGEE. CDR3 sequence: CASSPDFRRNIQYF. The CDR3 bases are TGTGCCAGCAGCCCGGACTTTCGTAGGAACATTCAGTACTTC.

This rearrangement joins TRBV5-4 to TRBJ2-1; 7 nucleotides align to TRBD2. Per the germline V gene, CDR1 is SGHNT and CDR2 is YYREEE (reference sequence). V lost 1 base and J lost 0; bases outside the gene matches: 1. The CDR3 is 15 residues long. CDR3 in amino acids: CASSLSGGSYNEQFF. CDR3 DNA: TGTGCCAGCAGCTTGTCGGGGGGCTCCTACAATGAGCAGTTCTTC.

V is TRBV19 and J is TRBJ1-5; TRBD1 agrees at 7 bases. The CDR3 has 13 residues. The V gene's germline CDR1 is LNHDA and CDR2 SQIVND (reference sequence). Losses at the gene ends were 6 bases for V and 7 bases for J; bases not matched to a gene: 6. CDR3 sequence reads: CASRTGFYQPQHF. CDR3 in DNA: TGTGCCAGTAGGACAGGGTTCTACCAGCCCCAGCATTTT.

The V gene is TRBV2, the J gene TRBJ2-3; D is ambiguous. Deletions cut 7 bases from V and 6 bases from J, with 5 bases between. The CDR3 totals 10 residues. Germline loops: CDR1 SNHLY, CDR2 FYNNEI. The CDR3 DNA reads as TGTGCCAGCAAGAGGGATACGCAGTATTTT. It is translated as CASKRDTQYF.

The chain links TRBV6-1 to TRBJ2-2, with 8 nucleotides matching TRBD1. Germline values: CDR1 MNHNS, CDR2 SASEGT. Unmatched junction bases numbered 4, after V lost 6 bases and J lost 1 base. CDR3 length equals 15 residues. This CDR3 reads CASRPGQGNTGELFF. The CDR3 DNA reads TGTGCCAGCAGACCCGGACAGGGGAACACCGGGGAGCTGTTTTTT.

V and J are TRBV6-6 and TRBJ1-1; D not certain. CDR3 length: 15 residues. Germline CDR1 reads MNHNY; CDR2 reads SVGAGI (reference sequence). Trimming shortened V by 0 bases and J by 1 base, and 9 bases separated the two germline ends. The CDR3 DNA sequence: TGTGCCAGCAGTTACTCCCGGGGTACGAACACTGAAGCTTTCTTT. It yields the protein CASSYSRGTNTEAFF.

The rearrangement links TRBV18 to TRBJ1-3; D perhaps matches TRBD1 (6 bases). Germline CDR1 is KGHSH and CDR2 is LQKENI. V was trimmed by 3 bases and J by 7 bases, leaving 16 bases between them. CDR3 length equals 15 residues. CDR3 residues: CASSPSRSRGNTIYF. CDR3 nucleotide sequence: TGTGCCAGCTCACCGTCGCGATCGAGGGGGAACACCATATATTTT.

V gene TRBV6-1 combines with J gene TRBJ2-5; 7 bases match TRBD2. The length of the CDR3 is 14 residues. Germline V gene sequence: CDR1 MNHNS, CDR2 SASEGT. V shed 1 base and J 1 base; nucleotides not matched to a gene: 0. CDR3: CASSEGGGQETQYF. CDR3 in DNA: TGTGCCAGCAGTGAAGGGGGGGGCCAAGAGACCCAGTACTTC.

This chain uses TRBV7-3 with TRBJ1-5; 7 positions match TRBD1. CDR3 size: 15 residues. Germline values: CDR1 SGHTA, CDR2 FQGTGA. The J segment lost 3 bases and the V segment lost 3 bases, leaving 5 bases of the junction unmatched. The chain's CDR3 is CASSLMGQNNQPQHF. CDR3 in DNA: TGTGCCAGCAGCTTGATGGGACAGAACAATCAGCCCCAGCATTTT.

This clone appeared a few times. V and J are TRBV2 and TRBJ2-3; TRBD2 is a possible D gene (5 bases). With 7 bases removed from V and 8 bases from J, the gap between germline ends came to 10 bases. CDR1 and CDR2 from the germline V gene are SNHLY and FYNNEI. The length of the CDR3 is 11 residues. In DNA form, the CDR3 reads TGTGCCAGCAATGACGGAGGTACGCAGTATTTT. Translating it yields CASNDGGTQYF.

This clone has just one count. The genes are TRBV19 and TRBJ2-7; 10 bases are a match to TRBD1. CDR3 length: 15 residues. Per the germline V gene, CDR1 is LNHDA and CDR2 is SQIVND (reference sequence). The V and J ends lost 4 bases and 5 bases, in that order; junction bases with no gene match: 8. The CDR3 sequence: CASSTLGTGVDEQYF. CDR3 DNA: TGTGCCAGTAGTACCCTAGGGACAGGGGTCGACGAGCAGTACTTC.

This chain joins TRBV25-1 and TRBJ2-1; 7 bases map to TRBD2. Germline loops: CDR1 MGHDK, CDR2 SYGVNS. The CDR3 is 14 residues long. Trimming removed 3 bases from V and 8 bases from J; junction bases left unmatched: 7. CDR3 coding DNA: TGTGCCAGCAGTGACGTGCGGGAGAACCATGAGCAGTTCTTC. It translates to CASSDVRENHEQFF.